The 22 T cell receptor beta chains given below trace back to one sample, sequenced in a study of T cell repertoires in cytomegalovirus infection (dated by TCRdb to the late 2010s). For these TCRs, the target antigens are not known. Sequencing used an Illumina HiSeq 1500. Clones were called with MiXCR by TCRdb after fastp trimmed the public reads at Q25, and only in-frame beta chains were retained. Rows merge per CDR3 protein into single entries with the most common DNA and genes. This sample lists roughly 700,000 distinct CDR3 sequences; around a third were detected once. The ten largest clones take up roughly 18% of the sample. The treatment or condition label corresponds to: in vitro stimulation with specific CMV peptide epitopes to enrich CMV-specific T cells. The source material was cultured PBMCs, sampled from culture after CMV antigen stimulation. The source is a human donor in good health (CMV status not recorded). Some clones in this sample may be carry-over from other donors' samples.

This clonotype was seen ten or more times. The chain couples TRBV6-2 or TRBV6-3 to TRBJ2-7; 7 bases map to TRBD2. The germline V gene has CDR1 MNHEY and CDR2 SVGEGT. The trim removed 6 bases at V and 1 base at J, leaving 15 bases unmatched. The CDR3 totals 17 residues. The CDR3 DNA sequence: TGTGCCAGCAGACGCGGGACTAACGAGGCTAAATCCTACGAGCAGTACTTC. Translation: CASRRGTNEAKSYEQYF.

This clonotype was counted between two and nine times. V usage is TRBV7-2 and J usage is TRBJ1-2; 9 positions match TRBD1. Germline values: CDR1 SGHTA, CDR2 FQGNSA. With V trimmed by 0 bases and J by 4 bases, 12 bases remained unmatched. The CDR3 spans 18 residues. In DNA, the CDR3 is TGTGCCAGCAGCTTAGCGGGCCGGGACAGGGATCATGGCTATGGCTACACCTTC. This encodes CASSLAGRDRDHGYGYTF.

This sequence joins TRBV29-1 and TRBJ2-7; D possibly uses TRBD1 or TRBD2 (5 bases each). V was trimmed by 7 bases and J by 7 bases, leaving 14 bases between them. The CDR3 covers 11 residues. Per the germline V gene, CDR1 is SQVTM and CDR2 is ANQGSEA. The CDR3 DNA follows: TGCAGCGCCTGGGACCGTAGGGAGCAGTACTTC. Amino acids: CSAWDRREQYF.

This clonotype was detected many times. The chain joins TRBV7-2 to TRBJ2-6, with unresolved D. V dropped 5 bases and J dropped 0 bases, with 8 bases sitting between them. Per germline, CDR1 SGHTA and CDR2 FQGNSA. The CDR3 loop spans 15 amino acids. The CDR3 nucleotides are TGTGCCAGCAGCCCCCCAGGCTCTGGGGCCAACGTCCTGACTTTC. Amino acids: CASSPPGSGANVLTF. The full variable domain, with the rest looked up from reference TRBV7-2 and TRBJ2-6, is GAGVSQSPSNKVTEKGKDVELRCDPISGHTALYWYRQSLGQGLEFLIYFQGNSAPDKSGLPSDRFSAERTGGSVSTLTIQRTQQEDSAVYLCASSPPGSGANVLTFGAGSRLTVL.

The V gene is TRBV28, the J gene TRBJ2-3; the D is unclear. CDR1 and CDR2 from the germline V gene are MDHEN and SYDVKM. Trimming took off 8 bases at V and 0 bases at J, with 12 bases between the two ends. CDR3 size: 14 residues. Here the CDR3 reads CASLTSSSTDTQYF. The DNA of the CDR3 is TGTGCCAGCCTGACGTCGTCTAGCACAGATACGCAGTATTTT.

The chain uses TRBV7-6 and TRBJ2-2; the match to TRBD2 covers 7 bases. V lost 1 base, J lost 5 bases, and 13 bases stayed unmatched. This CDR3 is 18 amino acids long. The germline CDR1 and CDR2 sequences are SGHVS and FNYEAQ. CDR3 region: CASSLEVGAGVVTGELFF. DNA for the CDR3: TGTGCCAGCAGCTTAGAGGTTGGGGCGGGAGTCGTAACCGGGGAGCTGTTTTTT.

This clonotype has a count of ten or more. This sequence joins TRBV7-2 and TRBJ2-7; D possibly corresponds to TRBD2 (5 bases). The germline V gene encodes CDR1 SGHTA and CDR2 FQGNSA. The germline V and J ends were trimmed by 8 bases and 3 bases, with 17 bases remaining between them. The CDR3 sequence is 14 residues long. The chain's CDR3 is CASHPTRNGYEQYF. In DNA form, the CDR3 reads TGTGCCAGCCACCCCACTAGGAACGGCTACGAGCAGTACTTC.

This clonotype was counted between two and nine times. J is TRBJ2-5 and V is TRBV7-2; D is uncertain. Germline-derived CDR1 and CDR2 are SGHTA and FQGNSA. The CDR3 totals 11 residues. Deletions cut 1 base from V and 6 bases from J, with 3 bases between. The DNA of the CDR3 is TGTGCCAGCAGCTTAGACAAGACCCAGTACTTC. Protein sequence: CASSLDKTQYF. Full variable domain (missing parts from reference TRBV7-2 and TRBJ2-5): GAGVSQSPSNKVTEKGKDVELRCDPISGHTALYWYRQSLGQGLEFLIYFQGNSAPDKSGLPSDRFSAERTGGSVSTLTIQRTQQEDSAVYLCASSLDKTQYFGPGTRLLVL.

The chain links TRBV2 to TRBJ1-1; the D gene is possibly TRBD1 (6 bases). Trimming stripped 9 bases from V and 1 base from J, with 27 bases between. Germline assignment: CDR1 SNHLY and CDR2 FYNNEI. The CDR3 consists of 18 residues. This CDR3 reads CASTTPRQDRNWNTEAFF. The CDR3 DNA follows: TGTGCCAGTACTACCCCCCGACAGGATCGGAATTGGAACACTGAAGCTTTCTTT.

This chain connects TRBV20-1 to TRBJ1-2; D perhaps matches TRBD1 (5 bases). Looked up from germline, CDR1 is DFQATT and CDR2 is SNEGSKA (reference sequence). The CDR3 is made up of 15 amino acids. V lost 1 base and J lost 0, with 12 bases in between. The DNA for the CDR3 is TGCAGTGCTAGAGCGGGGCCAGCCTCTAACTATGGCTACACCTTC. Its translation is CSARAGPASNYGYTF.

This clonotype was seen only a few times. The chain uses TRBV6-2 or TRBV6-3 and TRBJ2-1; 14 bases fit TRBD2. The CDR3 is 16 amino acids. The J segment lost 7 bases and the V segment lost 4 bases, leaving 6 bases of the junction unmatched. Germline assignment: CDR1 MNHEY and CDR2 SVGEGT. Written as DNA, the CDR3 is TGTGCCAGCAGTTCCCCGACTAGCGGGAGGGGGAATGAGCAGTTCTTC. It specifies CASSSPTSGRGNEQFF.

This clonotype showed up many times. This chain joins TRBV7-8 and TRBJ2-1; 8 bases fit TRBD1. The CDR3 is 14 residues long. With 3 bases clipped from V and 5 bases from J, the junction kept 3 bases outside the gene matches. Per the germline V gene, CDR1 is SGHVS and CDR2 is FQNEAQ. CDR3 in DNA: TGTGCCAGCAGCTTCGTGGGACAGGACAATGAGCAGTTCTTC. It specifies CASSFVGQDNEQFF.

This clonotype was recorded a few times. The V and J genes are TRBV7-2 and TRBJ1-2; D is perhaps TRBD1 (6 bases). Trimming stripped 0 bases from V and 5 bases from J, with 22 bases between. The CDR3 is 18 residues long. In germline, CDR1 is SGHTA, CDR2 FQGNSA. The CDR3 DNA is TGTGCCAGCAGCTTAGCCCCTTCCGTACAGGGAACTGTATATGGCTACACCTTC. Its protein is CASSLAPSVQGTVYGYTF. The full variable domain, completed using reference TRBV7-2 and TRBJ1-2, is GAGVSQSPSNKVTEKGKDVELRCDPISGHTALYWYRQSLGQGLEFLIYFQGNSAPDKSGLPSDRFSAERTGGSVSTLTIQRTQQEDSAVYLCASSLAPSVQGTVYGYTFGSGTRLTVV.

This CDR3 reads CASRPAFRNYGYTF. CDR3 in DNA: TGTGCCAGCAGACCCGCGTTCAGGAACTATGGCTACACCTTC. The J gene is TRBJ1-2, the V gene TRBV5-6; no clear D gene. The CDR3 contains 14 residues. Germline V gene lookup returns CDR1 SGHDT and CDR2 YYEEEE. Trimming left V 5 bases short and J 2 bases short, with 13 bases between. Filled out from reference TRBV5-6 and TRBJ1-2, the complete variable domain reads DAGVTQSPTHLIKTRGQQVTLRCSPKSGHDTVSWYQQALGQGPQFIFQYYEEEERQRGNFPDRFSGHQFPNYSSELNVNALLLGDSALYLCASRPAFRNYGYTFGSGTRLTVV.

CDR3 loop: CASIGVGTDESGANVLTF. As DNA, the CDR3 is TGTGCCAGCATCGGCGTTGGGACAGACGAGTCTGGGGCCAACGTCCTGACTTTC. The chain has TRBV7-9 and TRBJ2-6; 7 bases map to TRBD1. CDR3 length: 18 amino acids. V lost 7 bases, J lost 1 base, and 13 bases stayed unmatched. Germline V gives CDR1 SEHNR, CDR2 FQNEAQ (reference sequence). The full variable domain, rest sourced from reference TRBV7-9 and TRBJ2-6, is DTGVSQNPRHKITKRGQNVTFRCDPISEHNRLYWYRQTLGQGPEFLTYFQNEAQLEKSRLLSDRFSAERPKGSFSTLEIQRTEQGDSAMYLCASIGVGTDESGANVLTFGAGSRLTVL.

The J gene is TRBJ1-1, the V gene TRBV19; D remains unclear. Germline lookup yields CDR1 LNHDA and CDR2 SQIVND (reference sequence). V lost 2 bases and J lost 0, with 13 bases in between. The CDR3 contains 16 residues. CDR3 nucleotides: TGTGCCAGTAGTATACGTAAGTCAGCCATGAACACTGAAGCTTTCTTT. Protein sequence: CASSIRKSAMNTEAFF.

This chain joins TRBV7-6 and TRBJ2-7; D is unresolved. Germline V gene lookup returns CDR1 SGHVS and CDR2 FNYEAQ. Trimming stripped 6 bases from V and 3 bases from J, with 15 bases between. This CDR3 contains 14 residues. CDR3 in DNA: TGTGCCAGCAGTGGAGACACCAATCGCTACGAGCAGTACTTC. It is translated as CASSGDTNRYEQYF.

This clonotype was observed a few times. The V gene is TRBV7-6, the J gene TRBJ2-7, with D possibly being TRBD2 (6 bases). From germline, CDR1 is SGHVS and CDR2 FNYEAQ. The CDR3 consists of 16 residues. Trimming stripped 1 base from V and 5 bases from J, with 18 bases between. CDR3 residues: CASSLGGVSMFDEQYF. The CDR3 DNA follows: TGTGCCAGCAGCTTAGGGGGGGTCAGCATGTTCGACGAGCAGTACTTC.

The J gene is TRBJ1-1, the V gene TRBV2; no definite D call. The CDR3 extends over 14 amino acids. The germline V gene encodes CDR1 SNHLY and CDR2 FYNNEI. V lost 5 bases and J lost 2, with 12 bases in between. This CDR3 is CASSQTRINTEAFF. In DNA form, the CDR3 reads TGTGCCAGCAGTCAGACTCGGATTAACACTGAAGCTTTCTTT. The full variable domain, rest sourced from reference TRBV2 and TRBJ1-1, is EPEVTQTPSHQVTQMGQEVILRCVPISNHLYFYWYRQILGQKVEFLVSFYNNEISEKSEIFDDQFSVERPDGSNFTLKIRSTKLEDSAMYFCASSQTRINTEAFFGQGTRLTVV.

The chain links TRBV6-6 to TRBJ1-1, with no clear D. Trimming took 5 bases from V and 3 from J, leaving 10 bases between them. Germline V gene sequence: CDR1 MNHNY, CDR2 SVGAGI (reference sequence). The CDR3 is 13 amino acids. The DNA of the CDR3 is TGTGCCAGCAGTCAATCGGCTCACACTGAAGCTTTCTTT. Translation: CASSQSAHTEAFF.

This chain joins TRBV6-6 and TRBJ2-2, with 9 bases fitting TRBD1. V lost 5 bases and J lost 3; bases outside the gene matches: 4. This CDR3 contains 15 residues. Germline V gene sequence: CDR1 MNHNY, CDR2 SVGAGI (reference sequence). The CDR3 DNA reads as TGTGCCAGCAGTCCGACAGGGGGACACACCGGGGAGCTGTTTTTT. This sequence encodes CASSPTGGHTGELFF.

This clonotype was seen ten or more times. The DNA of the CDR3 is TGCGCCACCAAACCACTTAACAGGGGCGCAGGACGTGGCTACACCTTC. Its protein is CATKPLNRGAGRGYTF. The J gene is TRBJ1-2, the V gene TRBV4-1, with 7 bases identical to TRBD1. Germline loops: CDR1 MGHRA, CDR2 YSYEKL. V shed 10 bases, J shed 7 bases, and the junction held 21 bases outside the gene matches. This CDR3 comprises 16 residues.